The 3 T cell receptor beta chains in this list originate from one sample, sequenced in a study of tumor-infiltrating lymphocytes in primary liver carcinoma. Making TCR beta cDNA involved approximately 480 ng total RNA and a constant-region primer. Slightly modified ARM-PCR with three nested multiplex PCR rounds yielded TCR beta libraries. Each of the first two PCR rounds ran approximately 9 cycles with TRBV1-TRBV30 forward and C-beta reverse primers. One entry per CDR3 protein, called by TCRdb with MiXCR from the multiplex PCR reads. The table lists 300,000 to 350,000 distinct CDR3 sequences, about 65% of them singletons. They got blood RNA out of unsorted whole blood and also pulled out germline DNA. What was sequenced was peripheral blood. All receptors derive from a man aged 40-49 years with primary liver carcinoma and hepatitis B virus infection.

The gene calls are TRBV5-1 and TRBJ2-1; D may be TRBD2 (5 bases). The CDR3 totals 15 residues. Germline V gene sequence: CDR1 SGHRS, CDR2 YFSETQ. The ends were cut back, 1 base at V and 10 bases at J, with 18 bases in the middle. CDR3 bases: TGCGCCAGCAGCTTGCCTCTAGCCGGTCTCCACGAGCAGTTCTTC. This sequence encodes CASSLPLAGLHEQFF.

Concerning this clonotype: The CDR3 does not end in the conserved phenylalanine or tryptophan, so this is likely a read error. The chain joins TRBV11-2 to TRBJ2-3, with D possibly being TRBD1 (6 bases). This CDR3 region has 15 residues. Germline CDR1 reads SGHAT; CDR2 reads FQNNGV. The CDR3 loop is CAGSLNRAGSDMQYL. CDR3 in DNA: TGTGCCGGCAGCCTAAACAGGGCCGGGTCAGATATGCAGTATTTG.

There are many counts of this clonotype. The chain employs TRBV29-1 and TRBJ2-3; TRBD2 might be the D (6 bases). Trimming pared 0 bases from V and 5 bases from J, leaving 15 bases between. This CDR3 is 15 amino acids long. Germline V CDR1 and CDR2: SQVTM, ANQGSEA. The CDR3 loop is CSVEDSNIGRDTQYF. CDR3 DNA: TGCAGCGTTGAAGATTCGAACATCGGGAGAGATACGCAGTATTTT.